These T cell receptor beta chains were read from a single sample in a study of cytomegalovirus exposure and HLA in healthy donors. Assay: immunoSEQ multiplex PCR; the TCRdb copy retains only in-frame clones and omits some. Altogether 180,000 or so clones are present, approximately 89% being singletons, with the ten largest covering roughly 2.5%. The sample taken for sequencing was PBMCs. The receptor source for this set is a man between 18 and 35 years old in good health and CMV-seropositive. Each CDR3 is given with its conserved first and last residue. A D gene is named only where the DNA matches it firmly. Clone size is given for some rows only: seen once, a few or many times, or a class if the clone is expanded.

v_gene	j_gene	d_gene	abundance	CDR3aa	CDR3nt
TRBV28	TRBJ2-4	.	.	CASSSPRGANIQYF	TGTGCCAGCAGTTCCCCCCGGGGAGCAAACATTCAGTACTTC
TRBV4-1	TRBJ2-7	TRBD2	.	CASSQVLAGANEQYF	TGCGCCAGCAGCCAAGTTCTAGCGGGAGCAAACGAGCAGTACTTC
TRBV9	TRBJ1-3	TRBD1	.	CASSVGQGGNTIYF	TGTGCCAGCAGCGTCGGACAGGGTGGAAACACCATATATTTT
TRBV4-2	TRBJ1-5	.	few	CASSQARGQPQHF	TGTGCCAGCAGCCAAGCACGCGGGCAGCCCCAGCATTTT
TRBV18	TRBJ2-2	TRBD2	.	CASSPSSGGPYTGELFF	TGTGCCAGCTCACCGTCGTCGGGGGGGCCTTACACCGGGGAGCTGTTTTTT
TRBV11-1	TRBJ2-1	TRBD2	.	CASSPSSGGAVYNEQFF	TGTGCCAGCAGCCCCTCTAGCGGGGGGGCCGTCTACAATGAGCAGTTCTTC
TRBV7-3	TRBJ2-2	TRBD1	.	CATRTGQHTGELFF	TGTGCCACTCGAACGGGACAGCACACCGGGGAGCTGTTTTTT
TRBV28	TRBJ2-3	.	.	CASGSTDTQYF	TGTGCCAGCGGCAGCACAGATACGCAGTATTTT
TRBV11-3	TRBJ2-7	TRBD2	.	CASSYPGLASEQYF	TGTGCCAGCAGCTACCCGGGACTAGCGAGCGAGCAGTACTTC
TRBV10-3	TRBJ2-6	TRBD2	.	CAISESGPSGRGPPRSGANVLTF	TGTGCCATCAGTGAGTCAGGTCCTAGCGGGAGGGGTCCCCCTCGATCTGGGGCCAACGTCCTGACTTTC
TRBV27	TRBJ1-6	TRBD1	.	CASSRGTGTAYNSPLHF	TGTGCCAGCAGTCGGGGAACCGGGACAGCATATAATTCACCCCTCCACTTT
TRBV7-7	TRBJ1-5	.	.	CASSRDMYQPQHF	TGTGCTAGCAGCCGGGACATGTATCAGCCCCAGCATTTT
TRBV5-1	TRBJ1-3	TRBD1	.	CASSFAGGSGNTIYF	TGCGCCAGCAGCTTCGCAGGGGGAAGTGGAAACACCATATATTTT
TRBV4-3	TRBJ2-3	TRBD1	few	CASSQDMGQGTDTQYF	TGCGCCAGCAGCCAAGATATGGGACAGGGAACAGATACGCAGTATTTT
TRBV7-2	TRBJ2-4	TRBD1	.	CASSLRQGQIAKNIQYF	TGTGCCAGCAGCTTACGACAGGGGCAAATAGCCAAAAACATTCAGTACTTC
TRBV7-9	TRBJ1-4	.	medium-sized	CASSPRQLLNEKLFF	TGTGCCAGCAGCCCGAGACAGTTACTTAATGAAAAACTGTTTTTT
TRBV2	TRBJ2-1	.	.	CASLDAGACFF	TGTGCCAGCTTGGATGCAGGGGCGTGCTTCTTC
TRBV7-9	TRBJ2-3	TRBD2	.	CASSFLILAGGTDTQYF	TGTGCCAGCAGCTTCCTAATACTAGCGGGGGGTACAGATACGCAGTATTTT
TRBV7-9	TRBJ2-1	TRBD2	.	CASSPPGWREGNEQFF	TGTGCCAGCAGCCCCCCGGGATGGCGGGAGGGTAATGAGCAGTTCTTC
TRBV27	TRBJ1-2	TRBD1	.	CASSDRVYGYTF	TGTGCCAGCAGTGACAGGGTGTATGGCTACACCTTC
TRBV4-3	TRBJ2-1	.	.	CASSQDFGSFYNEQFF	TGCGCCAGCAGCCAAGATTTTGGTAGCTTCTACAATGAGCAGTTCTTC
TRBV27	TRBJ2-1	.	.	CASSLSPLEGPNEQFF	TGTGCCAGCAGTTTATCACCCCTAGAAGGCCCGAATGAGCAGTTCTTC
TRBV6-5	TRBJ2-5	.	.	CASSYSGRTQETQYF	TGTGCCAGCAGTTACTCAGGGAGGACCCAAGAGACCCAGTACTTC
TRBV5-1	TRBJ2-5	.	.	CASSLDSRVYQETQYF	TGCGCCAGCAGCTTGGATTCTAGAGTATACCAAGAGACCCAGTACTTC
TRBV7-9	TRBJ2-5	TRBD1	.	CASSAYRGPQETQYF	TGTGCCAGCAGCGCCTACAGGGGACCCCAAGAGACCCAGTACTTC
TRBV5-1	TRBJ2-7	TRBD2	.	CASSTGLAGLEQYF	TGCGCCAGCAGCACTGGACTAGCGGGATTAGAGCAGTACTTC